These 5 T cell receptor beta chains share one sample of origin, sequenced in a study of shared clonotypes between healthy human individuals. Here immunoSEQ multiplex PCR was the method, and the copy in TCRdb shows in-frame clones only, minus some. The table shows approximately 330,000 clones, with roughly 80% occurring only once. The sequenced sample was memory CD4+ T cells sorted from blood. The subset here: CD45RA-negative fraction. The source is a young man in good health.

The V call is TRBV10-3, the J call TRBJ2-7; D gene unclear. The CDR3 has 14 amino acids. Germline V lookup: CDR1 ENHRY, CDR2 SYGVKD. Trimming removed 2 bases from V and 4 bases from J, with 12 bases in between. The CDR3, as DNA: TGTGCCATCAGTGAGGCGACAAGTTATTACGAGCAGTACTTC. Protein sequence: CAISEATSYYEQYF.

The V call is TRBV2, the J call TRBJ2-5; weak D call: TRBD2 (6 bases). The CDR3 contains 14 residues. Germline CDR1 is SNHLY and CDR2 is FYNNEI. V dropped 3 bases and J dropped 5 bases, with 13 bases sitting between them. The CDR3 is CASSDGTPRETQYF. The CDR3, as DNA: TGTGCCAGCAGTGACGGGACTCCCCGGGAGACCCAGTACTTC. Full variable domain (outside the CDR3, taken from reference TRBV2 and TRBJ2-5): EPEVTQTPSHQVTQMGQEVILRCVPISNHLYFYWYRQILGQKVEFLVSFYNNEISEKSEIFDDQFSVERPDGSNFTLKIRSTKLEDSAMYFCASSDGTPRETQYFGPGTRLLVL.

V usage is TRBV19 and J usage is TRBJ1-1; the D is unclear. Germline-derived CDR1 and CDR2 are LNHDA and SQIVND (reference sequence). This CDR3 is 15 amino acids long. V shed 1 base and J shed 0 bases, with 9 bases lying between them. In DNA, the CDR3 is TGTGCCAGTAGTATAGGGCCAGCTCTGAACACTGAAGCTTTCTTT. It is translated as CASSIGPALNTEAFF. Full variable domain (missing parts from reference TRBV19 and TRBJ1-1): DGGITQSPKYLFRKEGQNVTLSCEQNLNHDAMYWYRQDPGQGLRLIYYSQIVNDFQKGDIAEGYSVSREKKESFPLTVTSAQKNPTAFYLCASSIGPALNTEAFFGQGTRLTVV.

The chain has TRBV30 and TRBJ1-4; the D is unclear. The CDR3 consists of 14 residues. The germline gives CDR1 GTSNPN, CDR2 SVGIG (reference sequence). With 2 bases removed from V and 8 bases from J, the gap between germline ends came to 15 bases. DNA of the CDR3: TGTGCCTGGAGTTACGGCCTCGCAGAGGAAAAACTGTTTTTT. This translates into CAWSYGLAEEKLFF.

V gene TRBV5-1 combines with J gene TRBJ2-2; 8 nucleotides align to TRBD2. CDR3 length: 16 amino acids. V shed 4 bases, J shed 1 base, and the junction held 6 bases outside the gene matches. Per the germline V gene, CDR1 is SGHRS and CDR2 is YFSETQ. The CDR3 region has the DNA TGCGCCAGCAGCAATCCGGGACTAGGGAACACCGGGGAGCTGTTTTTT. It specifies CASSNPGLGNTGELFF. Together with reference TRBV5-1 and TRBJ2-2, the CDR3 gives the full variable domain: KAGVTQTPRYLIKTRGQQVTLSCSPISGHRSVSWYQQTPGQGLQFLFEYFSETQRNKGNFPGRFSGRQFSNSRSEMNVSTLELGDSALYLCASSNPGLGNTGELFFGEGSRLTVL.